This TCR beta chain was sequenced during a study of cytomegalovirus exposure and HLA in healthy donors. Study summary: The study's early data release held around 85 million unique TCRs from HLA-typed donors.

Study conclusions and caveats: Common viral pathogens (according to a later analysis) appeared linked to several of the most significant clusters. About 87% or about 30% of the time was how often most TCR beta V segments were productive, according to an earlier analysis. In a later analysis, at a false discovery rate of 0.05, some 15,000 TCR beta sequences were associated with HLA alleles.

This clone has more than one count but fewer than ten. Its antigen is as yet unknown. PCR was performed using 60 Vbeta and 13 Jbeta primers. The table came from immunoSEQ multiplex PCR; TCRdb's copy has only in-frame clones and leaves some out. The table includes under 150,000 clones, about 10% detected once. The sample taken for sequencing was PBMCs. The sequence came from a man aged 25-40 years in good health and CMV-seronegative.

This chain's CDR3 is CASSRAGTSGNTIYF. Here the CDR3 DNA reads TGTGCCAGCAGCCGCGCAGGAACCTCTGGAAACACCATATATTTT. This chain links TRBV28 with TRBJ1-3; D unresolved. The germline gives CDR1 MDHEN, CDR2 SYDVKM. V was clipped by 6 bases and J by 0 bases, with 12 bases between them. The CDR3 is 15 amino acids.